These 28 T cell receptor beta chains came from one sample sequenced in a study of T cell responses to AZD1222 COVID-19 vaccine. TCRdb's table, derived via immunoSEQ multiplex PCR, lists solely in-frame clones and lacks some. There are 50,000 to 65,000 clones in the sample; roughly 90% occur only once, and less than 3% lies in the top ten. Sequencing was performed on peripheral blood, taken 28 days after the second AZD1222 dose. The receptors stem from an adult who received the AZD1222 COVID-19 vaccine.

The chain employs TRBV10-3 and TRBJ2-3; D might be TRBD2 (6 bases). V was pared by 10 bases and J by 0 bases, with 14 bases between. This CDR3 comprises 14 residues. In germline, CDR1 is ENHRY, CDR2 SYGVKD. CDR3: CATADSGSTDTQYF. CDR3 DNA: TGTGCCACCGCGGATAGCGGTAGCACAGATACGCAGTATTTT.

This chain joins TRBV4-1 and TRBJ2-1; TRBD2 agrees at 9 bases. Germline trimming cut 4 bases from V and 3 bases from J; bases unmatched to any gene: 4. CDR1 MGHRA and CDR2 YSYEKL come from the germline V gene. The CDR3 loop spans 15 amino acids. CDR3 region: CASSLTSGYYNEQFF. CDR3 nucleotides: TGCGCCAGCAGCCTGACTAGCGGATACTACAATGAGCAGTTCTTC.

This chain links TRBV7-2 with TRBJ1-6; D is perhaps TRBD1 (5 bases). This CDR3 has 16 amino acids. V gave up 5 bases and J gave up 5 bases, with 16 bases separating them. Germline V gene data show CDR1 as SGHTA and CDR2 as FQGNSA. CDR3 loop: CASSPRGGSNNSPLHF. The CDR3 coding sequence is TGTGCCAGCAGCCCCCGCGGGGGTTCTAATAATTCACCCCTCCACTTT.

V and J are TRBV27 and TRBJ2-3; 11 nucleotides align to TRBD2. Germline V lookup: CDR1 MNHEY, CDR2 SMNVEV (reference sequence). This CDR3 contains 19 residues. The trim removed 2 bases at V and 2 bases at J, leaving 12 bases unmatched. The CDR3 loop reads CASSLLPLTSGTYTDTQYF. The CDR3 bases are TGTGCCAGCAGTTTACTCCCCCTGACTAGCGGGACATACACAGATACGCAGTATTTT.

This clone was counted once. The rearrangement links TRBV19 to TRBJ2-1; D gene uncertain. Germline CDR1 LNHDA, CDR2 SQIVND (reference sequence). This CDR3 has 14 residues. V was clipped by 2 bases and J by 7 bases, with 12 bases between them. The DNA of the CDR3 is TGTGCCAGTAGTATAAGGTCAGATACTAATGAGCAGTTCTTC. This sequence encodes CASSIRSDTNEQFF. Supplemented by reference TRBV19 and TRBJ2-1, the full variable domain reads DGGITQSPKYLFRKEGQNVTLSCEQNLNHDAMYWYRQDPGQGLRLIYYSQIVNDFQKGDIAEGYSVSREKKESFPLTVTSAQKNPTAFYLCASSIRSDTNEQFFGPGTRLTVL.

J is TRBJ2-7 and V is TRBV6-5; D perhaps matches TRBD2 (5 bases). In germline, CDR1 is MNHEY, CDR2 SVGAGI. V was pared by 5 bases and J by 4 bases, with 12 bases between. The CDR3 consists of 13 residues. The CDR3 spells CASSLLGEYEQYF. The CDR3, as DNA: TGTGCCAGCAGTCTACTTGGGGAGTACGAGCAGTACTTC.

The V gene is TRBV5-6, the J gene TRBJ2-5; D gene ambiguous. The CDR3 is 12 residues long. Germline V gives CDR1 SGHDT, CDR2 YYEEEE. Trimming took off 1 base at V and 4 bases at J, with 5 bases between the two ends. The CDR3 sequence: CASSLSPETQYF. As DNA, the CDR3 is TGTGCCAGCAGCTTGAGTCCAGAGACCCAGTACTTC.

The rearrangement uses TRBV11-2 and TRBJ2-7, with D unresolved. This CDR3 has 13 residues. The germline V gene encodes CDR1 SGHAT and CDR2 FQNNGV. Trimming stripped 2 bases from V and 3 bases from J, with 8 bases between. The CDR3 DNA follows: TGTGCCAGCAGCTTACAAGGAAACTACGAGCAGTACTTC. As protein: CASSLQGNYEQYF.

This chain uses TRBV27 with TRBJ1-6; D possibly corresponds to TRBD1 (5 bases). The CDR3 runs to 17 residues. V was clipped by 3 bases and J by 0 bases, with 12 bases between them. Germline-derived CDR1 and CDR2 are MNHEY and SMNVEV (reference sequence). The CDR3 spells CASSFTGMSSYNSPLHF. Here the CDR3 DNA reads TGTGCCAGCAGTTTTACAGGAATGAGCTCCTATAATTCACCCCTCCACTTT.

The chain uses TRBV2 and TRBJ2-3; D remains ambiguous. In germline, CDR1 is SNHLY, CDR2 FYNNEI. The CDR3 runs to 13 residues. Trimming took 6 bases from V and 8 from J, leaving 15 bases between them. This CDR3 is CASRNSPDLTQYF. DNA of the CDR3: TGTGCCAGCAGAAACAGTCCCGACCTTACGCAGTATTTT. The full variable domain, completed using reference TRBV2 and TRBJ2-3, is EPEVTQTPSHQVTQMGQEVILRCVPISNHLYFYWYRQILGQKVEFLVSFYNNEISEKSEIFDDQFSVERPDGSNFTLKIRSTKLEDSAMYFCASRNSPDLTQYFGPGTRLTVL.

The rearrangement uses TRBV7-9 and TRBJ2-1; a possible D gene is TRBD1 (6 bases). The CDR3 runs 14 residues. Germline CDR1 reads SEHNR; CDR2 reads FQNEAQ (reference sequence). Trimming cost V 6 bases and J 10 bases, with 19 bases left between them. CDR3: CASRPPTGAKEQFF. CDR3 coding DNA: TGTGCCAGCAGACCCCCGACAGGTGCGAAAGAGCAGTTCTTC.

J is TRBJ2-7 and V is TRBV9, with D hard to call. The CDR3 contains 13 residues. The germline V and J ends were trimmed by 1 base and 3 bases, with 8 bases remaining between them. The germline V gene encodes CDR1 SGDLS and CDR2 YYNGEE. The CDR3 spells CASSVTDNYEQYF. CDR3 sequence (DNA): TGTGCCAGCAGCGTAACCGACAACTACGAGCAGTACTTC.

The CDR3 bases are TGTGCCAGCAGCCCTGGGACTAGCGGGAGATGGGGCGGGGAGCTGTTTTTT. Translated, it gives CASSPGTSGRWGGELFF. V is TRBV5-4 and J is TRBJ2-2, with 14 bases aligning to TRBD2. The ends lost 4 bases at V and 7 bases at J; junction bases unmatched: 9. The CDR3 spans 17 residues. CDR1 is SGHNT, CDR2 YYREEE, per germline (reference sequence).

The chain links TRBV5-1 to TRBJ2-7; 9 nucleotides line up with TRBD1. This CDR3 contains 14 residues. The V and J ends lost 4 bases and 5 bases, in that order; junction bases with no gene match: 7. Looked up from germline, CDR1 is SGHRS and CDR2 is YFSETQ. The CDR3 region is CASSAAGTGNEQYF. The DNA of the CDR3 is TGCGCCAGCAGCGCCGCCGGGACAGGGAACGAGCAGTACTTC.

The genes are TRBV18 and TRBJ1-4, with D uncertain. The V gene's germline CDR1 is KGHSH and CDR2 LQKENI. V gave up 2 bases and J gave up 5 bases, with 12 bases separating them. The CDR3 loop spans 15 amino acids. This CDR3 is CASSPSGGANEKLFF. The CDR3 coding sequence is TGTGCCAGCTCACCATCGGGCGGAGCGAATGAAAAACTGTTTTTT.

The V gene is TRBV2, the J gene TRBJ2-7; TRBD2 matches at 13 bases. The CDR3 contains 16 residues. The J segment lost 2 bases and the V segment lost 2 bases, leaving 3 bases of the junction unmatched. CDR1 is SNHLY and CDR2 is FYNNEI in the germline V gene. The CDR3 region has the DNA TGTGCCAGCAGTGAAAGACTAGCGGGAGGAGCCTACGAGCAGTACTTC. Amino acids: CASSERLAGGAYEQYF.

The chain carries TRBV5-5 and TRBJ1-2; D is ambiguous. CDR3 length equals 17 residues. Per germline, CDR1 SGHKS and CDR2 YYEKEE (reference sequence). Trimming took off 3 bases at V and 0 bases at J, with 18 bases between the two ends. The CDR3 region has the DNA TGTGCCAGCAGCTCCCACTCATGGGCAGCCTCTAACTATGGCTACACCTTC. Protein product: CASSSHSWAASNYGYTF.

This rearrangement joins TRBV7-3 to TRBJ2-3, with 8 bases lining up with TRBD2. CDR1 and CDR2 from the germline V gene are SGHTA and FQGTGA. This CDR3 has 13 amino acids. V gave up 5 bases and J gave up 7 bases; unmatched junction bases: 5. The chain's CDR3 is CASSGLAQHTQYF. In DNA, the CDR3 is TGTGCCAGCAGCGGACTAGCACAGCATACGCAGTATTTT.

The J gene is TRBJ2-1, the V gene TRBV6-5, with 10 bases lining up with TRBD2. J gave up 5 bases and V 4 bases, and 8 bases lay outside the gene matches. Germline CDR1 and CDR2: MNHEY and SVGAGI. This CDR3 is built from 16 residues. In nucleotides, the CDR3 is TGTGCCAGCAGTTCCTTGGGTAGCGGGAGGAACAATGAGCAGTTCTTC. It specifies CASSSLGSGRNNEQFF.

A single count supports this clone. The chain recombines TRBV7-3 with TRBJ2-1, with 10 bases fitting TRBD1. Losses at the gene ends were 1 base for V and 8 bases for J; bases not matched to a gene: 5. This CDR3 spans 15 amino acids. Germline loops: CDR1 SGHTA, CDR2 FQGTGA. CDR3 protein: CASSLSRDRGHEQFF. The CDR3 bases are TGTGCCAGCAGCTTAAGTAGGGACAGGGGCCATGAGCAGTTCTTC. The full variable domain, in which reference TRBV7-3 and TRBJ2-1 provide the parts outside the CDR3, is GAGVSQTPSNKVTEKGKYVELRCDPISGHTALYWYRQSLGQGPEFLIYFQGTGAADDSGLPNDRFFAVRPEGSVSTLKIQRTERGDSAVYLCASSLSRDRGHEQFFGPGTRLTVL.

Here the CDR3 reads CASSSRTSRSSYEQYF. For the CDR3, the DNA is TGTGCCAGCAGTTCCCGGACTAGCAGGAGCTCCTACGAGCAGTACTTC. The chain joins TRBV27 to TRBJ2-7; 8 positions match TRBD2. CDR3 length equals 16 residues. Trimming cost V 4 bases and J 0 bases; bases outside gene matches: 8. Germline assignment: CDR1 MNHEY and CDR2 SMNVEV (reference sequence).

V gene TRBV28 combines with J gene TRBJ2-5, with D possibly TRBD2 on 5 matching bases. Germline lookup yields CDR1 MDHEN and CDR2 SYDVKM. Trimming took 2 bases from V and 5 from J, leaving 9 bases between them. CDR3 length: 13 residues. The CDR3, as DNA: TGTGCCAGCAGTTTAGGGCGGGCTGAGACCCAGTACTTC. This codes for CASSLGRAETQYF.

This chain uses TRBV5-6 with TRBJ2-1; no firm D call. V dropped 1 base and J dropped 1 base, with 6 bases sitting between them. The CDR3 sequence is 14 residues long. Per the germline V gene, CDR1 is SGHDT and CDR2 is YYEEEE. CDR3 in DNA: TGTGCCAGCAGCTTGACAGTTTCCTACAATGAGCAGTTCTTC. Protein sequence: CASSLTVSYNEQFF.

V is TRBV27 and J is TRBJ2-7; 8 bases are a match to TRBD2. J was trimmed by 3 bases and V by 6 bases; bases with no gene match: 4. This CDR3 has 13 residues. Germline-derived CDR1 and CDR2 are MNHEY and SMNVEV (reference sequence). In nucleotides, the CDR3 is TGTGCCAGCAGCCGGGAGGGGTACTACGAGCAGTACTTC. Translated, it gives CASSREGYYEQYF.

V gene TRBV28 combines with J gene TRBJ2-5; 8 nucleotides line up with TRBD1. V was pared by 2 bases and J by 2 bases, with 7 bases of the junction left unmatched. The CDR3 totals 16 residues. Germline CDR1 reads MDHEN; CDR2 reads SYDVKM. The CDR3 DNA reads as TGTGCCAGCAGTTTAAGGGCAGGGGGCTGGCAAGAGACCCAGTACTTC. Translation: CASSLRAGGWQETQYF. Supplemented by reference TRBV28 and TRBJ2-5, the full variable domain reads DVKVTQSSRYLVKRTGEKVFLECVQDMDHENMFWYRQDPGLGLRLIYFSYDVKMKEKGDIPEGYSVSREKKERFSLILESASTNQTSMYLCASSLRAGGWQETQYFGPGTRLLVL.

In its sample, this clone was seen a few times. The genes are TRBV7-3 and TRBJ2-4; weak D call: TRBD1 (6 bases). Per the germline V gene, CDR1 is SGHTA and CDR2 is FQGTGA. V was cut by 5 bases and J by 1 base, with 30 bases left in between. CDR3 length equals 21 residues. In DNA, the CDR3 is TGTGCCAGCAGCCTTAAACGGAGTCAGGGGAATAACAGAGGGGCCAAAAACATTCAGTACTTC. As protein: CASSLKRSQGNNRGAKNIQYF.

The chain recombines TRBV5-1 with TRBJ2-2, with 11 bases aligning to TRBD1. V was clipped by 4 bases and J by 2 bases; unmatched bases: 4. Germline V gene lookup returns CDR1 SGHRS and CDR2 YFSETQ. The CDR3 runs 16 residues. The DNA for the CDR3 is TGCGCCAGCAGCACCCGGACAGGGGGCAACACCGGGGAGCTGTTTTTT. As protein: CASSTRTGGNTGELFF.

This clone was picked up one time. The V call is TRBV29-1, the J call TRBJ2-7; D perhaps matches TRBD1 (6 bases). Germline V gene lookup returns CDR1 SQVTM and CDR2 ANQGSEA. This CDR3 has 13 amino acids. Deletions cut 4 bases from V and 2 bases from J, with 12 bases between. Here the CDR3 DNA reads TGCAGCGTTGCGGGACAAACGACCTACGAGCAGTACTTC. As protein: CSVAGQTTYEQYF.